This record concerns one TCR beta chain sequence. TCR alpha and TCR beta cDNA libraries carrying sample barcodes and UMIs were produced by 5'RACE using constant-segment primers. TCRdb recomputed calls from the 5' RACE reads with MiXCR, one row per CDR3 protein. The data contain just under 150,000 distinct CDR3 sequences, over 15% of them seen just once; the ten biggest clones take up about 2%. The sample comes from a study of T-cell memory formation after mild COVID-19. Trimming removed 5 bases at V and 0 bases at J, with 11 bases between. In germline, CDR1 is MNHEY, CDR2 SMNVEV (reference sequence). The CDR3 totals 15 residues.

The specimen sequenced was PBMCs or a T cell subset sorted from them (not recorded which). The chain couples TRBV27 to TRBJ2-1; perhaps TRBD1 as D (6 bases). This TCR was sampled from an adult woman who had mild COVID-19 (a few samples of this study predate the infection). Cell type and time point are not known. Here the CDR3 reads CASSQDRFSYNEQFF. The CDR3 region has the DNA TGTGCCAGCAGTCAAGACAGGTTCTCCTACAATGAGCAGTTCTTC.